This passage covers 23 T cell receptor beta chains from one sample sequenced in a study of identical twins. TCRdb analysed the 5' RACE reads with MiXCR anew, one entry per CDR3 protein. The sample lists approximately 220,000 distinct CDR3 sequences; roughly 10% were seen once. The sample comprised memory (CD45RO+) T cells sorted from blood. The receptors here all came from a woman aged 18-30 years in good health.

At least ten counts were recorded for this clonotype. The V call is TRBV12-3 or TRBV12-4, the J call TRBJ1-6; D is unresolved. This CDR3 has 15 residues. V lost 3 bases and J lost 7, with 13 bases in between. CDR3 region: CASSFYGDRNSPLHF. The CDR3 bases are TGTGCCAGCAGTTTTTACGGGGATAGGAATTCACCCCTCCACTTT.

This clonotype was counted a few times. CDR3 amino acids: CASSLVGRGNQPQHF. The CDR3 region has the DNA TGTGCCAGCAGCTTAGTTGGTAGGGGGAATCAGCCCCAGCATTTT. The J gene is TRBJ1-5, the V gene TRBV7-2; tentative D call: TRBD1 (6 bases). The V gene lost 1 base and the J gene lost 4 bases, with 11 bases spanning the gap. The length of the CDR3 is 15 residues. Germline-derived CDR1 and CDR2 are SGHTA and FQGNSA.

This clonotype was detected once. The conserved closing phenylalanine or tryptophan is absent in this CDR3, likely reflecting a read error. CDR3 sequence (DNA): TGTGCCAGCAATCGGGACAGGGTAACCTACGAGCAGTACCTC. This codes for CASNRDRVTYEQYL. The chain has TRBV7-2 and TRBJ2-7, with TRBD1 matching over 9 bases. CDR1 is SGHTA, CDR2 FQGNSA, per germline. V was clipped by 7 bases and J by 2 bases; unmatched bases: 6. This CDR3 contains 14 residues.

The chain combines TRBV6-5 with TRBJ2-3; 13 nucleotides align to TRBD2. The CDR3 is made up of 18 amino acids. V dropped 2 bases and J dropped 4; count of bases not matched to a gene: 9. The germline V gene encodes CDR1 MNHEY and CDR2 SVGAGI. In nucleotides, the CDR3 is TGTGCCAGCAGTTACGTACTAGCGGGAGGGTCCGGGGCAGATACGCAGTATTTT. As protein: CASSYVLAGGSGADTQYF.

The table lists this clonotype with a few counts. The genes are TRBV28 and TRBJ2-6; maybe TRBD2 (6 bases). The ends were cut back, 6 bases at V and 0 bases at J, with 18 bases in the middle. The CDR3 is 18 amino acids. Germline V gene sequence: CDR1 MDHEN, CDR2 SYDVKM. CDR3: CASSPTGTLPSGANVLTF. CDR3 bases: TGTGCCAGCAGCCCCACCGGGACTCTCCCCTCTGGGGCCAACGTCCTGACTTTC.

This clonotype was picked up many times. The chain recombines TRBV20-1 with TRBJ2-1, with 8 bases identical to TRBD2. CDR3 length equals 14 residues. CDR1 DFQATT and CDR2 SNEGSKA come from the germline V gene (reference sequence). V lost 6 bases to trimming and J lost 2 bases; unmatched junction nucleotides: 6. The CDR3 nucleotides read TGCAGTGCCAGGAGCGGGGGTACCTACAATGAGCAGTTCTTC. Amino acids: CSARSGGTYNEQFF.

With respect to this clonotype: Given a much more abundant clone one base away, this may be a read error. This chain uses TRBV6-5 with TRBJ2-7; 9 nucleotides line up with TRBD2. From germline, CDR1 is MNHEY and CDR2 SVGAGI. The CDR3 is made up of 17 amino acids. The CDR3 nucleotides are TGTGCCGGCAGTTACTCACTTAGCGGGGGTAACTCCTACGAGCAGTACTTC. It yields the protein CAGSYSLSGGNSYEQYF.

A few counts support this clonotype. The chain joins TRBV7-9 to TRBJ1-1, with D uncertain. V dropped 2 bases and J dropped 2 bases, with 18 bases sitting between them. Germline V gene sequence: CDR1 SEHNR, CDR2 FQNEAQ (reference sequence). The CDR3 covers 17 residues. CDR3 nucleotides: TGTGCCAGCAGCTTAAGCCACGCAGCCGGAAGTAACACTGAAGCTTTCTTT. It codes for CASSLSHAAGSNTEAFF.

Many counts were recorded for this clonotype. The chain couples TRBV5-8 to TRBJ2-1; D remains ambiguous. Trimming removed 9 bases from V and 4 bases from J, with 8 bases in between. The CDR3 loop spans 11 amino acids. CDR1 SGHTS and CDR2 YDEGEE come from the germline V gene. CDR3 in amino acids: CATLGYNEQFF. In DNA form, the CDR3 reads TGTGCCACGCTAGGTTACAATGAGCAGTTCTTC.

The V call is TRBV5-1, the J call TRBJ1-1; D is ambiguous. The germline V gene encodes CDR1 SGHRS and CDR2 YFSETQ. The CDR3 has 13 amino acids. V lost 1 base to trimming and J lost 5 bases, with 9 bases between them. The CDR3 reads CASSLYEGTEAFF. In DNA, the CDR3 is TGCGCCAGCAGCTTGTATGAGGGAACTGAAGCTTTCTTT.

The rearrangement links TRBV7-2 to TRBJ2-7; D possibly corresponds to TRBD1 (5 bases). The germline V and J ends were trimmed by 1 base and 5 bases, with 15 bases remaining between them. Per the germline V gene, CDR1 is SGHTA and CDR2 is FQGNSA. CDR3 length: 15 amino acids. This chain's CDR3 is CASSLGHGQGNEQYF. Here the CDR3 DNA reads TGTGCCAGCAGCTTAGGGCACGGACAAGGCAACGAGCAGTACTTC.

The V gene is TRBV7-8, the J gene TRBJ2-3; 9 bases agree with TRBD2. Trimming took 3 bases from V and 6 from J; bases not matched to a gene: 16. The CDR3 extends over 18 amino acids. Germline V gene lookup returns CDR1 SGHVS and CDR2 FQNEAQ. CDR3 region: CASSLDPPREGRRDTQYF. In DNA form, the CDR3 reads TGTGCCAGCAGCTTGGACCCGCCGCGGGAGGGCCGGAGGGATACGCAGTATTTT.

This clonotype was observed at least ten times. In DNA form, the CDR3 reads TGCGCCAGCAGCTTCGGAGGGGAAACGGGCTACACCTTC. Translated, it gives CASSFGGETGYTF. The chain couples TRBV5-1 to TRBJ1-2; maybe TRBD1 (5 bases). The CDR3 is 13 residues long. V shed 2 bases and J shed 8 bases, with 13 bases lying between them. Per germline, CDR1 SGHRS and CDR2 YFSETQ. Combining the CDR3 with reference TRBV5-1 and TRBJ1-2 gives the whole variable domain KAGVTQTPRYLIKTRGQQVTLSCSPISGHRSVSWYQQTPGQGLQFLFEYFSETQRNKGNFPGRFSGRQFSNSRSEMNVSTLELGDSALYLCASSFGGETGYTFGSGTRLTVV.

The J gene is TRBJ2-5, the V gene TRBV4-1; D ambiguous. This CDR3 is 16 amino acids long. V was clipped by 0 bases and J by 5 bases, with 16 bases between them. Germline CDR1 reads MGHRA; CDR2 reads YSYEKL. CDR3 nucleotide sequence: TGCGCCAGCAGCCAAGATGCTGTCCCTGGACGGGAGACCCAGTACTTC. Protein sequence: CASSQDAVPGRETQYF.

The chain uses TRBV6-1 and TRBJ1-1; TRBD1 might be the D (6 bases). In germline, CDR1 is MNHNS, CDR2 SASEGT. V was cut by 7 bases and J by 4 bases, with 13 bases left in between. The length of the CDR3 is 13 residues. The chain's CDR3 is CASTHIRGTEAFF. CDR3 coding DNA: TGTGCCAGCACCCATATCAGGGGCACTGAAGCTTTCTTT.

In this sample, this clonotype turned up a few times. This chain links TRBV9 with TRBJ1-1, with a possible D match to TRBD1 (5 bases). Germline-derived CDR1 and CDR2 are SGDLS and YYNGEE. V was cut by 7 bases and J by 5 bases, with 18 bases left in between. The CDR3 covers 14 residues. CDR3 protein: CASGGETVGTEAFF. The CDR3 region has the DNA TGTGCCAGCGGGGGAGAAACGGTGGGGACTGAAGCTTTCTTT.

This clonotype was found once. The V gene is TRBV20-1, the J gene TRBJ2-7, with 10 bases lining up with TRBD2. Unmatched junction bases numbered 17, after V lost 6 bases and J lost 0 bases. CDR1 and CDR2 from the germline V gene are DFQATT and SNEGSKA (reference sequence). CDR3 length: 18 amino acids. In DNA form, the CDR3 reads TGCAGTGCCCGGGGCCAGCGGGAGGGCCCTTCGAGCTCCTACGAGCAGTACTTC. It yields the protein CSARGQREGPSSSYEQYF.

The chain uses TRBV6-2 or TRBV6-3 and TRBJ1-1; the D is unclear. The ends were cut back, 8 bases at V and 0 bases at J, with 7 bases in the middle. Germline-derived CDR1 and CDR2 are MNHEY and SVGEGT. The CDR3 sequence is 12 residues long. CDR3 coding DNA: TGTGCCAGCCAGGACCTGAACACTGAAGCTTTCTTT. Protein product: CASQDLNTEAFF.

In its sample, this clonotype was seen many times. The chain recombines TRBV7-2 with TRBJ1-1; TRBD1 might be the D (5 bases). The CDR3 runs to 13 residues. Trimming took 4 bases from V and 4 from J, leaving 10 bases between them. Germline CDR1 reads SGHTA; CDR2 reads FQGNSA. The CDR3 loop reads CASSWGPLTEAFF. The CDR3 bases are TGTGCCAGCAGCTGGGGACCTCTCACTGAAGCTTTCTTT.

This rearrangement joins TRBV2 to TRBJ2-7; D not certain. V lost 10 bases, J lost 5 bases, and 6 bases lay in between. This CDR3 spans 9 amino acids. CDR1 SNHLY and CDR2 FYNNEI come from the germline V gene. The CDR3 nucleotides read TGTGCCACCGGCGACGAGCAGTACTTC. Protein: CATGDEQYF.

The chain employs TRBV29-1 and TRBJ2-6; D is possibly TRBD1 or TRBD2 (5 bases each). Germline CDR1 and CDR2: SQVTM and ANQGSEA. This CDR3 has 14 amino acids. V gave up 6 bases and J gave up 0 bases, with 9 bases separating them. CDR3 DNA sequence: TGCAGCGTCAAGAGGGGCTCTGGGGCCAACGTCCTGACTTTC. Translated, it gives CSVKRGSGANVLTF.

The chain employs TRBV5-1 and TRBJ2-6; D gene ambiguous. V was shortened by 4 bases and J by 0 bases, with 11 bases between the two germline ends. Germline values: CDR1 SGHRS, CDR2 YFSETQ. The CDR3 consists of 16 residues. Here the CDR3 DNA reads TGCGCCAGCAGCACTTCACCTAGCTCTGGGGCCAACGTCCTGACTTTC. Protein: CASSTSPSSGANVLTF.

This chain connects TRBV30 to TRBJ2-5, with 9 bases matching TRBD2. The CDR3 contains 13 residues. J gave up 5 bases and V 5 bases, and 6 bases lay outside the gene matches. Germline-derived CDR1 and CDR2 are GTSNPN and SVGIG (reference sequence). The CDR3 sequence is CAWAGGPGETQYF. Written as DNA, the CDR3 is TGTGCCTGGGCGGGAGGGCCAGGGGAGACCCAGTACTTC.